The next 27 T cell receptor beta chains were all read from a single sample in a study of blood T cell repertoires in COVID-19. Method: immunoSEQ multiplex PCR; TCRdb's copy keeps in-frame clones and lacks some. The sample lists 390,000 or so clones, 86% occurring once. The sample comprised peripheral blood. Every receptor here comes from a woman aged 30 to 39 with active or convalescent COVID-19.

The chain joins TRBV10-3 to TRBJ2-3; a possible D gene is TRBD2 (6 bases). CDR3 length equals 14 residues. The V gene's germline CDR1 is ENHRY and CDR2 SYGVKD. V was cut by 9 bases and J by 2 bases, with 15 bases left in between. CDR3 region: CAIGNSGLTDTQYF. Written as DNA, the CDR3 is TGTGCCATAGGAAATAGCGGACTCACAGATACGCAGTATTTT.

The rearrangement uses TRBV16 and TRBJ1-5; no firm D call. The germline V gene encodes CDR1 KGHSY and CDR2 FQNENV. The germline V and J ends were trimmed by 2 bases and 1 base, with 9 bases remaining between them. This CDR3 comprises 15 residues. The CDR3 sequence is CASSQRGASNQPQHF. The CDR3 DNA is TGTGCCAGCAGCCAACGCGGCGCGAGCAATCAGCCCCAGCATTTT.

The CDR3: CASSAGGLMGEQYF. Written as DNA, the CDR3 is TGTGCCAGCAGCGCGGGGGGATTAATGGGAGAGCAGTACTTC. V is TRBV7-9 and J is TRBJ2-7, with 8 bases lining up with TRBD2. V gave up 5 bases and J gave up 7 bases; unmatched junction bases: 10. Germline assignment: CDR1 SEHNR and CDR2 FQNEAQ (reference sequence). The CDR3 extends over 14 amino acids. Full variable domain (rest looked up from reference TRBV7-9 and TRBJ2-7): DTGVSQNPRHKITKRGQNVTFRCDPISEHNRLYWYRQTLGQGPEFLTYFQNEAQLEKSRLLSDRFSAERPKGSFSTLEIQRTEQGDSAMYLCASSAGGLMGEQYFGPGTRLTVT.

CDR3 DNA sequence: TGTGCCTGGAGTCGGGACAGGGGAAACACCATATATTTT. Translating gives CAWSRDRGNTIYF. This chain links TRBV30 with TRBJ1-3, with TRBD1 identical over 8 bases. The CDR3 is 13 residues long. V lost 2 bases and J lost 4; bases outside the gene matches: 1. The V gene's germline CDR1 is GTSNPN and CDR2 SVGIG (reference sequence).

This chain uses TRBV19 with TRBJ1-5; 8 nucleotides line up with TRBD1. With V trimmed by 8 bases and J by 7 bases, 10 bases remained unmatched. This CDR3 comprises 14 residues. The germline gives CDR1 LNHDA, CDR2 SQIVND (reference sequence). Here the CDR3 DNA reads TGTGCCAGTGGAACGACAGGGGCCAGCCAGCCCCAGCATTTT. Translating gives CASGTTGASQPQHF.

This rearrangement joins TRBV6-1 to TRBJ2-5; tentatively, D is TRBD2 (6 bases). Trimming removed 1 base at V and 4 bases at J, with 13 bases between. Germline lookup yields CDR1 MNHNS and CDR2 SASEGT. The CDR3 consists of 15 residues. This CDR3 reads CASSEGGGTLETQYF. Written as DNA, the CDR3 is TGTGCCAGCAGTGAAGGGGGCGGGACTCTAGAGACCCAGTACTTC.

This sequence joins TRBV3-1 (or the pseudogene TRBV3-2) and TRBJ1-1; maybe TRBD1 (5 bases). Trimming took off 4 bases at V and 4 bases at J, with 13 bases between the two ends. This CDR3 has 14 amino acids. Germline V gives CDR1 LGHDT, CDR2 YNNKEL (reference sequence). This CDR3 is CASSPGGAGTEAFF. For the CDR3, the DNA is TGTGCCAGCAGCCCGGGAGGGGCTGGCACTGAAGCTTTCTTT.

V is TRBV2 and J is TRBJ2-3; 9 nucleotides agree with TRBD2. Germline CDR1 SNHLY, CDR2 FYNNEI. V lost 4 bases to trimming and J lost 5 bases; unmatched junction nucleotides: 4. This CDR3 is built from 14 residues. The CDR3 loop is CASSGGREEDTQYF. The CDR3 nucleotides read TGTGCCAGCAGTGGCGGGAGGGAGGAAGATACGCAGTATTTT.

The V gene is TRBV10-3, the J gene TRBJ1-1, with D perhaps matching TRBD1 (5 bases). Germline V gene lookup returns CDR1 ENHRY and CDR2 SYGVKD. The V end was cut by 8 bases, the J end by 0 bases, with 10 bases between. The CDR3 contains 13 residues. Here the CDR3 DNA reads TGTGCCATCGGGGCGGTGATGAACACTGAAGCTTTCTTT. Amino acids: CAIGAVMNTEAFF.

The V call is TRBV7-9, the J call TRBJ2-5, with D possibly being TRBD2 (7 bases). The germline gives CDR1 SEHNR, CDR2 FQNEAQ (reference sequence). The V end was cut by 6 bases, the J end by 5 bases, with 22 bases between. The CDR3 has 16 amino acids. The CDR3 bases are TGTGCCAGCAGGCCTGGGGGGGCCGGGTTACAGGAGACCCAGTACTTC. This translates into CASRPGGAGLQETQYF.

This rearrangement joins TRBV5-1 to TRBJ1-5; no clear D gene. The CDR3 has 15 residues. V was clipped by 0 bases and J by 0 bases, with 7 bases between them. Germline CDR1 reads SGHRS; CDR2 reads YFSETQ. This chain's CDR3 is CASSLVTDSNQPQHF. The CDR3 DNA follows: TGCGCCAGCAGCTTGGTAACAGATAGCAATCAGCCCCAGCATTTT.

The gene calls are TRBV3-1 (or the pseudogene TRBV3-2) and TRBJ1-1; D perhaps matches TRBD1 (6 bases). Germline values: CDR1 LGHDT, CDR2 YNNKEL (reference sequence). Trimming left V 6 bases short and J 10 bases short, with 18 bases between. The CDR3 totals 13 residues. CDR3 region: CASRRKGGHGAFF. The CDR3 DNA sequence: TGTGCCAGCAGACGCAAAGGGGGACACGGAGCTTTCTTT.

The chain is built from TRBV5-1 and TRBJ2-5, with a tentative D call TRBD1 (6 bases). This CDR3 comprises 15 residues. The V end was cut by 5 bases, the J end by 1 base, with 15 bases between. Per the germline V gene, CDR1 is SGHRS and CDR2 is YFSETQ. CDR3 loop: CASRVGPGVQETQYF. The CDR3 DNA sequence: TGCGCCAGCAGGGTGGGACCAGGGGTCCAAGAGACCCAGTACTTC.

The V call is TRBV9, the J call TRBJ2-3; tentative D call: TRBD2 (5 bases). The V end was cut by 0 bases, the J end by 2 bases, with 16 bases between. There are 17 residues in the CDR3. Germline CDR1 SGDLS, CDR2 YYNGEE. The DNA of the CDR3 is TGTGCCAGCAGCGTAGGAGGGCTACCCTCCCTCACAGATACGCAGTATTTT. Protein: CASSVGGLPSLTDTQYF.

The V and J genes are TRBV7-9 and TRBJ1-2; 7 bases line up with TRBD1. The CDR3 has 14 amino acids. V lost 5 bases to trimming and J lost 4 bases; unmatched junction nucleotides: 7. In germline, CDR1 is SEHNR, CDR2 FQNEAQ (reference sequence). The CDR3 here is CASSRGDSLYGYTF. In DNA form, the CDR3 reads TGTGCCAGCAGCCGAGGGGACAGTCTCTATGGCTACACCTTC.

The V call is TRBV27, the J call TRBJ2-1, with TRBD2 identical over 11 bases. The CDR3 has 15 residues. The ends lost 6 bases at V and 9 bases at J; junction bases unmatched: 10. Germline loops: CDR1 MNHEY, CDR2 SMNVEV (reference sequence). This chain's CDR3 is CASRDSGRASSEQFF. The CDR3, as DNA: TGTGCCAGCAGGGATAGCGGGAGGGCCTCAAGTGAGCAGTTCTTC.

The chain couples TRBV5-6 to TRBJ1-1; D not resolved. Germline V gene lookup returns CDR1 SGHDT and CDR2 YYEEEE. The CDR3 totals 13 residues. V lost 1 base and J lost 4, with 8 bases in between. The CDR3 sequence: CASSLTVATEAFF. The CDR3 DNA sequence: TGTGCCAGCAGCTTGACAGTGGCCACTGAAGCTTTCTTT.

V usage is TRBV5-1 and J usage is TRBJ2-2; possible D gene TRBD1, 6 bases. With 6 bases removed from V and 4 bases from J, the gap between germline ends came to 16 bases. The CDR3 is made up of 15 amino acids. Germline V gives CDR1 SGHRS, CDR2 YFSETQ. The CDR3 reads CASTNREISTGELFF. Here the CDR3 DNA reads TGCGCCAGCACAAACAGGGAGATATCCACCGGGGAGCTGTTTTTT.

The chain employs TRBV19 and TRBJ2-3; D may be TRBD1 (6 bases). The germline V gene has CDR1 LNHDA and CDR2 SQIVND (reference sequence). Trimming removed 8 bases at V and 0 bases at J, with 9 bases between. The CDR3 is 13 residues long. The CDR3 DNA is TGTGCCAGTCACAGGGCTAGCACAGATACGCAGTATTTT. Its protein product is CASHRASTDTQYF.

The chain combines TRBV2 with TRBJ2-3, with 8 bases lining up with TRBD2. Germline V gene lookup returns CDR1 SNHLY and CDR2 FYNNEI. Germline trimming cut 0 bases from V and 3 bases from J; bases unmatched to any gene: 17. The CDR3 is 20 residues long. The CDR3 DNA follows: TGTGCCAGCAGTGAAGCGGAGCGGGGGTCCTCCCTTTGGGATACAGATACGCAGTATTTT. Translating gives CASSEAERGSSLWDTDTQYF.

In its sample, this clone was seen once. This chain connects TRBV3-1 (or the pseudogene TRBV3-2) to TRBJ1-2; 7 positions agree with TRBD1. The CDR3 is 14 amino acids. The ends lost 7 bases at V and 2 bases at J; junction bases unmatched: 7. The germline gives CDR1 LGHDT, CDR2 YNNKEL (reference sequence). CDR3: CASTPQGSNYGYTF. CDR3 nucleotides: TGTGCCAGCACCCCACAGGGGTCCAACTATGGCTACACCTTC.

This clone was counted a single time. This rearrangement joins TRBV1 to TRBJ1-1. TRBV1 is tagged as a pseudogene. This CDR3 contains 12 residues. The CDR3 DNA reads TGCACCAGCAGCCAAGTAAACACTGAAGCTTTCTTT. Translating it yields CTSSQVNTEAFF.

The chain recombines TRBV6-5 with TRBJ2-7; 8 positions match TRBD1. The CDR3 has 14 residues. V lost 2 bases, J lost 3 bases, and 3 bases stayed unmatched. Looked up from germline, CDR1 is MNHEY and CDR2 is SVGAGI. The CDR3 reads CASSYGQGLYEQYF. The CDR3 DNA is TGTGCCAGCAGTTACGGACAGGGACTCTACGAGCAGTACTTC.

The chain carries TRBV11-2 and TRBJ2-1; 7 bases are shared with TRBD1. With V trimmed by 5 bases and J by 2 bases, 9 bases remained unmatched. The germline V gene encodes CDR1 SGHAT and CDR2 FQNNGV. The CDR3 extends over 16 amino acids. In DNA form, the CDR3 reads TGTGCCAGCAGCCCGGCTCGCGGACAGGCCTACAATGAGCAGTTCTTC. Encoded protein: CASSPARGQAYNEQFF.

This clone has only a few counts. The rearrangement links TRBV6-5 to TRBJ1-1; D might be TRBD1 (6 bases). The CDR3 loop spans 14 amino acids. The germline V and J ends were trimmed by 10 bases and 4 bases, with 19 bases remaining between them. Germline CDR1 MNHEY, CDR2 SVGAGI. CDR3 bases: TGTGCCACGAAGGGGGACGGATGGAGCACTGAAGCTTTCTTT. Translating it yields CATKGDGWSTEAFF.

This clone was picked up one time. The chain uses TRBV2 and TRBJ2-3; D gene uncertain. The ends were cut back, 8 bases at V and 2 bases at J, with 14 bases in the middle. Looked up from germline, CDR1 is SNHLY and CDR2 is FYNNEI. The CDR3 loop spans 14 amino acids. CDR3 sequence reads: CASRLLQTTDTQYF. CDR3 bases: TGTGCCAGCCGGTTATTACAGACCACAGATACGCAGTATTTT.

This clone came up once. The CDR3 sequence is CASRRTGMNQPQHF. CDR3 DNA: TGTGCCAGTAGGCGAACAGGGATGAATCAGCCCCAGCATTTT. The rearrangement uses TRBV19 and TRBJ1-5; tentatively, D is TRBD1 (6 bases). The ends were cut back, 6 bases at V and 4 bases at J, with 13 bases in the middle. CDR1 and CDR2 from the germline V gene are LNHDA and SQIVND (reference sequence). The CDR3 is 14 residues long.